Listed here are 25 T cell receptor beta chains from one sample, sequenced in a study of cytotoxic CD8 clonotypes in ibrutinib-treated CLL. This table comes from immunoSEQ multiplex PCR, and its TCRdb copy is limited to in-frame clones, with some not included. Altogether around 330,000 clones are present, about 61% being singletons, with the ten largest covering around 6.5%. Here the sequenced sample was PBMCs, taken after 36 months of ibrutinib treatment. The receptor source for this set is a human donor with chronic lymphocytic leukemia.

This clone showed up just a few times. This chain links TRBV18 with TRBJ2-2; 8 nucleotides match TRBD1. Trimming at V came to 5 bases and at J to 4 bases, leaving 6 bases not matched to a gene. This CDR3 is 15 amino acids long. Germline V gene sequence: CDR1 KGHSH, CDR2 LQKENI. CDR3 DNA: TGTGCCAGCTCAACGGACAGGGTTGGCACCGGGGAGCTGTTTTTT. This sequence encodes CASSTDRVGTGELFF.

The chain employs TRBV6-1 and TRBJ2-3; possible D gene TRBD1, 5 bases. CDR1 and CDR2 (germline): MNHNS, SASEGT. The length of the CDR3 is 14 residues. With 2 bases removed from V and 5 bases from J, the gap between germline ends came to 11 bases. The CDR3 is CASSEQGAQDTQYF. The CDR3 DNA reads as TGTGCCAGCAGTGAACAAGGGGCGCAAGATACGCAGTATTTT.

In this sample, this clone turned up a few times. The chain combines TRBV4-1 with TRBJ1-1; D ambiguous. In germline, CDR1 is MGHRA, CDR2 YSYEKL. This CDR3 comprises 13 residues. V lost 1 base, J lost 2 bases, and 5 bases lay in between. The CDR3 DNA sequence: TGCGCCAGCAGCCAAGTAGGAAACACTGAAGCTTTCTTT. As protein: CASSQVGNTEAFF.

The count of this clone is one. V is TRBV9 and J is TRBJ1-4, with D uncertain. This CDR3 is 14 amino acids long. Trimming cost V 0 bases and J 6 bases, with 9 bases left between them. The germline V gene has CDR1 SGDLS and CDR2 YYNGEE. The CDR3 here is CASSVGGVHEKLFF. Written as DNA, the CDR3 is TGTGCCAGCAGCGTAGGTGGAGTCCATGAAAAACTGTTTTTT.

The chain carries TRBV11-2 and TRBJ2-5; TRBD1 matches at 11 bases. This CDR3 has 16 residues. The germline gives CDR1 SGHAT, CDR2 FQNNGV. The V and J ends lost 5 bases and 4 bases, in that order; junction bases with no gene match: 9. CDR3 DNA: TGTGCCAGCAGCCAGGGCTTGGACAGGGGGCTAGAGACCCAGTACTTC. The encoded protein is CASSQGLDRGLETQYF.

This clone was counted a single time. This chain links TRBV18 with TRBJ1-2; 8 nucleotides align to TRBD1. The CDR3 runs 14 residues. The germline V gene has CDR1 KGHSH and CDR2 LQKENI. With V trimmed by 4 bases and J by 2 bases, 3 bases remained unmatched. CDR3 DNA sequence: TGTGCCAGCTCACTTTGGACAGGGAACTATGGCTACACCTTC. Protein product: CASSLWTGNYGYTF. Full variable domain (missing parts from reference TRBV18 and TRBJ1-2): NAGVMQNPRHLVRRRGQEARLRCSPMKGHSHVYWYRQLPEEGLKFMVYLQKENIIDESGMPKERFSAEFPKEGPSILRIQQVVRGDSAAYFCASSLWTGNYGYTFGSGTRLTVV.

The genes are TRBV25-1 and TRBJ2-7, with D maybe TRBD2 (7 bases). Deletions cut 11 bases from V and 2 bases from J, with 19 bases between. There are 14 residues in the CDR3. Germline assignment: CDR1 MGHDK and CDR2 SYGVNS. CDR3 protein: CAPKRGGRPYEQYF. As DNA, the CDR3 is TGTGCCCCCAAAAGGGGGGGTAGGCCCTACGAGCAGTACTTC.

The chain has TRBV29-1 and TRBJ2-7, with D hard to call. The CDR3 totals 12 residues. V shed 7 bases and J shed 0 bases, with 10 bases lying between them. Germline values: CDR1 SQVTM, CDR2 ANQGSEA. The CDR3 spells CSAEKGSYEQYF. DNA for the CDR3: TGCAGCGCCGAAAAGGGCTCCTACGAGCAGTACTTC.

The CDR3 DNA sequence: TGCGCCAGCAGCCAAGATGGAGGGGTATACACTGAAGCTTTCTTT. Translated, it gives CASSQDGGVYTEAFF. The V gene is TRBV4-1, the J gene TRBJ1-1; D might be TRBD1 (5 bases). The CDR3 loop spans 15 amino acids. Trimming cost V 0 bases and J 3 bases, with 11 bases left between them. CDR1 is MGHRA and CDR2 is YSYEKL in the germline V gene.

This clone was seen once. The J gene is TRBJ2-3, the V gene TRBV4-1, with TRBD1 matching over 7 bases. This CDR3 is 17 amino acids long. Germline V gene sequence: CDR1 MGHRA, CDR2 YSYEKL. V lost 0 bases and J lost 2; bases outside the gene matches: 8. CDR3: CASSQDLGTAFTDTQYF. Written as DNA, the CDR3 is TGCGCCAGCAGCCAAGATCTAGGGACAGCTTTCACAGATACGCAGTATTTT.

The V call is TRBV7-8, the J call TRBJ2-1; D is unresolved. V dropped 1 base and J dropped 7 bases, with 11 bases sitting between them. CDR3 size: 14 residues. Germline V gene data show CDR1 as SGHVS and CDR2 as FQNEAQ. DNA of the CDR3: TGTGCCAGCAGCTTAGGGGGATCGGGTAATGAGCAGTTCTTC. This translates into CASSLGGSGNEQFF.

The chain is built from TRBV11-3 and TRBJ1-1; 8 bases are shared with TRBD1. Per the germline V gene, CDR1 is SGHNT and CDR2 is YENEEA. Losses at the gene ends were 3 bases for V and 1 base for J; bases not matched to a gene: 1. CDR3 length: 14 residues. The CDR3 bases are TGTGCCAGCAGCTTCGGGACAGGGAACACTGAAGCTTTCTTT. This encodes CASSFGTGNTEAFF.

The genes are TRBV11-3 and TRBJ2-3; possible D gene TRBD2, 7 bases. With 5 bases removed from V and 4 bases from J, the gap between germline ends came to 16 bases. The CDR3 consists of 15 residues. Looked up from germline, CDR1 is SGHNT and CDR2 is YENEEA. The CDR3: CASSPGGGNADTQYF. CDR3 nucleotide sequence: TGTGCCAGCAGCCCTGGGGGGGGCAACGCAGATACGCAGTATTTT.

The chain recombines TRBV19 with TRBJ1-4, with TRBD1 identical over 8 bases. V gave up 6 bases and J gave up 7 bases; unmatched junction bases: 7. Germline CDR1 LNHDA, CDR2 SQIVND (reference sequence). The CDR3 runs to 14 residues. DNA of the CDR3: TGTGCCAGTAGACTACAGGGGGAAGGTGAAAAACTGTTTTTT. Protein: CASRLQGEGEKLFF.

The chain is built from TRBV27 and TRBJ2-5; 10 nucleotides align to TRBD1. Trimming cost V 4 bases and J 2 bases; bases outside gene matches: 4. The CDR3 is 15 residues long. Germline V gene lookup returns CDR1 MNHEY and CDR2 SMNVEV (reference sequence). CDR3 coding DNA: TGTGCCAGCAGTTCACCGGGACAGGGGCAAGAGACCCAGTACTTC. Its protein is CASSSPGQGQETQYF.

V is TRBV28 and J is TRBJ1-5; 8 nucleotides align to TRBD1. Germline-derived CDR1 and CDR2 are MDHEN and SYDVKM. The CDR3 consists of 14 residues. The V segment lost 5 bases and the J segment 6 bases; nucleotides outside the gene matches: 6. The DNA for the CDR3 is TGTGCCAGCAGTCCCCCGGACAGGGCTCAGCCCCAGCATTTT. This encodes CASSPPDRAQPQHF.

V and J are TRBV25-1 and TRBJ1-1; perhaps TRBD1 as D (5 bases). This CDR3 contains 16 residues. Germline assignment: CDR1 MGHDK and CDR2 SYGVNS. V lost 3 bases, J lost 4 bases, and 18 bases lay in between. CDR3 region: CASSDPGTDSFTEAFF. CDR3 nucleotides: TGTGCCAGCAGTGACCCCGGGACCGACTCCTTCACTGAAGCTTTCTTT.

The chain couples TRBV12-5 to TRBJ1-2, with D unresolved. Germline lookup yields CDR1 LGHNT and CDR2 FRNRAP. V shed 1 base and J shed 8 bases, with 14 bases lying between them. The CDR3 extends over 14 amino acids. In DNA, the CDR3 is TGTGCTAGTGGTTTGGCTTCTCGGGCGGAAGGCTACACCTTC. It yields the protein CASGLASRAEGYTF.

J is TRBJ2-3 and V is TRBV20-1; D gene unclear. This CDR3 has 10 residues. The ends were cut back, 4 bases at V and 7 bases at J, with 6 bases in the middle. CDR1 and CDR2 from the germline V gene are DFQATT and SNEGSKA (reference sequence). The CDR3 loop is CSAIFYTQYF. For the CDR3, the DNA is TGCAGTGCTATTTTCTATACGCAGTATTTT.

This sequence joins TRBV11-2 and TRBJ2-2; 8 nucleotides match TRBD1. The CDR3 is made up of 16 amino acids. Trimming cost V 2 bases and J 2 bases; bases outside gene matches: 4. Looked up from germline, CDR1 is SGHAT and CDR2 is FQNNGV. This CDR3 is CASSLQGQANTGELFF. The CDR3, as DNA: TGTGCCAGCAGCTTACAGGGACAGGCTAACACCGGGGAGCTGTTTTTT.

This chain's CDR3 is CASSKGQGGKQPQHF. CDR3 coding DNA: TGTGCCAGCAGCAAAGGACAGGGAGGGAAGCAGCCCCAGCATTTT. This rearrangement joins TRBV6-1 to TRBJ1-5, with 8 bases matching TRBD1. This CDR3 spans 15 amino acids. The trim removed 6 bases at V and 7 bases at J, leaving 11 bases unmatched. CDR1 is MNHNS and CDR2 is SASEGT in the germline V gene.

In its sample, this clone was seen a few times. The chain links TRBV11-1 to TRBJ2-1; D is perhaps TRBD2 (7 bases). Trimming took 1 base from V and 8 from J, leaving 12 bases between them. The CDR3 sequence is 14 residues long. Looked up from germline, CDR1 is SGHAT and CDR2 is FQDESV (reference sequence). Here the CDR3 reads CASSLVGGAHEQFF. The CDR3 DNA sequence: TGTGCCAGCAGCTTAGTGGGGGGGGCCCATGAGCAGTTCTTC.

This clone was seen only a few times. This chain links TRBV29-1 with TRBJ1-1; TRBD1 might be the D (5 bases). CDR1 SQVTM and CDR2 ANQGSEA come from the germline V gene. The CDR3 has 10 amino acids. The V end lost 6 bases, the J end lost 9 bases, and 11 bases lay between the germline ends. The CDR3 sequence: CSVSGTKAFF. CDR3 nucleotide sequence: TGCAGCGTATCCGGGACCAAAGCTTTCTTT. The full variable domain, completed using reference TRBV29-1 and TRBJ1-1, is SAVISQKPSRDICQRGTSLTIQCQVDSQVTMMFWYRQQPGQSLTLIATANQGSEATYESGFVIDKFPISRPNLTFSTLTVSNMSPEDSSIYLCSVSGTKAFFGQGTRLTVV.

The rearrangement uses TRBV18 and TRBJ2-3, with D unclear. The CDR3 is 12 amino acids. Trimming removed 6 bases from V and 7 bases from J, with 11 bases in between. CDR1 and CDR2 (germline): KGHSH, LQKENI. This chain's CDR3 is CASSPIQNTQYF. CDR3 nucleotides: TGTGCCAGCTCGCCAATACAGAATACGCAGTATTTT.

Comments on this clone: Other DNA variants within this sample encode the same CDR3. The chain combines TRBV7-2 with TRBJ2-7, with D uncertain. The CDR3 consists of 14 residues. Germline V gene lookup returns CDR1 SGHTA and CDR2 FQGNSA. V lost 4 bases and J 0 bases, leaving 10 bases between the germline ends. CDR3 sequence: CASSSRWGSYEQYF. The CDR3 region has the DNA TGTGCCAGCAGCTCAAGGTGGGGCTCCTACGAGCAGTACTTC.